A single sample gave rise to the 2 T cell receptor beta chains below, sequenced in a study of T cells in Graves' hyperthyroidism and ophthalmopathy. There were TCR beta CDR3 regions amplified from RNA transcripts. TCR CDR3 underwent first-round RT-PCR with the HTBI primer set. TCRdb re-called the multiplex PCR reads with MiXCR, one entry per CDR3 protein. The table lists more than 450,000 distinct CDR3 sequences, 20% of them singletons. Sequenced: blood. The receptors were sampled from a man aged 35 to 55 with Graves' ophthalmopathy.

This chain uses TRBV3-1 with TRBJ2-1, with TRBD1 matching 12 bases. This CDR3 contains 18 residues. V lost 3 bases to trimming and J lost 4 bases; unmatched junction nucleotides: 10. Germline CDR1 LGHDT, CDR2 YNNKEL (reference sequence). CDR3: CASSHGDGTGGFYNEQFF. CDR3 nucleotides: TGTGCCAGCAGCCATGGGGACGGGACAGGGGGCTTTTACAATGAGCAGTTCTTC.

The sample holds many counts of this clonotype. The chain joins TRBV3-1 to TRBJ1-1, with D possibly TRBD1 on 5 matching bases. Trimming removed 5 bases from V and 10 bases from J, with 17 bases in between. This CDR3 has 13 residues. CDR1 is LGHDT and CDR2 is YNNKEL in the germline V gene (reference sequence). The CDR3 sequence is CASSFGASGTAFF. CDR3 nucleotides: TGTGCCAGCAGCTTTGGGGCAAGTGGGACAGCTTTCTTT.